This T cell receptor (beta chain) was sequenced in a study of post-analysis software for immune sequencing data (dated by TCRdb to between 2014 and 2017). Regarding the research as a whole: The recorded disease courses included relapsing-remitting, secondary progressive and progressive-relapsing multiple sclerosis, and some patients had no subtype annotation. A subset of samples was prepared in parallel using single-end sample barcoding, then pooled and co-amplified after Illumina adapter ligation. The patient repertoires were set against 11 previously published healthy control repertoires from donors whose ages ranged from about 6 to 26 years. Points the paper makes about the study in general: Significantly higher frequencies in patients than in controls were found for roughly 5 TRBV segments, including TRBV5-6, TRBV5-1 and TRBV20-1. Compared with controls, multiple sclerosis patients had significantly lower normalized Chao1 diversity, a finding suggesting substantial peripheral T-cell clonal expansion. Strong co-clustering of samples prepared in the same batch was shown by direct clustering with F measure, prompting a batch-effect correction. The multiple sclerosis patient group was slightly younger than the control group.

The count of this clonotype is one. This receptor's antigen is unknown. The input lacks base qualities; no much larger clone sits a single base away. TCR beta repertoires were profiled from peripheral blood of about a dozen young patients with multiple sclerosis to demonstrate the VDJtools post-analysis software. The multiple sclerosis patients were children and adolescents ranging in age from roughly 6 to 15 years. Library creation used PCR. TCRdb records Illumina HiSeq 2500 as the sequencer. To reduce PCR and sequencing biases, unique molecular identifiers were incorporated into the TCR beta cDNA libraries. Approximately 500,000 cDNA molecules were obtained per 1 to 10 million input T cells, so each molecule approximated one T cell. Patient libraries were prepared and sequenced with the same protocol used for the earlier healthy control dataset. Within a given batch, samples were prepared together, multiplexed and sequenced on the same HiSeq lane. The authors processed their data as follows. Raw barcoded reads were processed with MIGEC, and single-read molecular identifier groups were discarded before consensus assembly and CDR3 extraction. VDJtools was used for post-analysis of the clonotype tables, and diversity was normalized by down-sampling every dataset to the size of the smallest sample. Repertoire overlap clustering matched CDR3 amino acid but not nucleotide sequences to correct batch-related cross-sample contamination. The raw public data were reprocessed by TCRdb itself: fastp quality trimming at Q25, MiXCR clonotype calling, in-frame beta chains only. Every CDR3 protein is listed once, alongside the most common genes and DNA of its rows. It is TCRdb's table, rather than the study itself, that gives the V and J calls and clone size. Recorded for this sample are hundreds of thousands of distinct CDR3 sequences; about 60% of them occurred a single time. The ten largest clones capture around 11% of the sample.

Spanning cysteine to phenylalanine, the CDR3 consists of 15 amino acids. Only the CDR3 region is kept as DNA, spanning 45 bases read in frame from base 1. In the germline V gene (reference sequence), CDR1 corresponds to SEHNR and CDR2 to FQNEAQ. Sequenced material: blood. This TCR came from a girl aged 2-10 years with multiple sclerosis. The V and J segments used are TRBV7-9 and TRBJ2-7, with no confidently assigned D gene. The J call is doubtful: the DNA matches TRBJ2-5 better. The DNA reads TGTGCCAGCAGCTTCCCGGCCAGACAACAAGAGACCCAGTACTTC. This gives the protein CASSFPARQQETQYF.